The sequence of this T cell receptor (beta chain) was determined in a study of blood T cell repertoires in COVID-19. Overall study context: PBMCs, B-cell-depleted T cells, or T cells provided the cDNA or gDNA that made up the material.

Measured with immunoSEQ multiplex PCR; TCRdb has only the in-frame clones, and not every one. The sample shows 150,000 to 200,000 clones, under 80% of them seen only once. Looked up from germline, CDR1 is SEHNR and CDR2 is FQNEAQ (reference sequence). After removal of 4 bases from V and 2 bases from J, the junction contained 10 bases not matched to a gene. The CDR3 spans 17 residues. V is TRBV7-9 and J is TRBJ2-7; 11 bases agree with TRBD2. The clonotype comes from a man aged 65 to 85 with acute or convalescent COVID-19. The source material was peripheral blood. DNA for the CDR3: TGTGCCAGCAGCTATGTCCTAGCGGGAGGCCCGACCTACGAGCAGTACTTC. This translates into CASSYVLAGGPTYEQYF.